This T cell receptor (beta chain) was identified in a study of CD8+ T cells in alopecia areata. Study overall: Those treated were given oral tofacitinib at 5 to 10 mg twice daily. Whole-study findings and limits: Especially in alopecia totalis/universalis, lesional scalp showed greater clonality than normal scalp did. Resident alphabeta T cells of normal skin are also sequenced in scalp samples. Whereas mice showed it more clearly, TCR sharing across patients was murkier, possibly because of HLA.

This clone showed up just a few times. Its antigen is as yet unknown. TCR sequencing used cDNA made by reverse transcription of extracted RNA. TCRdb's copy holds only in-frame clones and misses some; the assay was immunoSEQ multiplex PCR. The sample consists of over 120,000 clones, 40% to 65% of them appearing once. CDR1 is SQVTM, CDR2 ANQGSEA, per germline. The V gene end was trimmed by 8 bases and the J gene end by 6 bases; junction bases not matched to a gene: 9. The CDR3 is made up of 12 amino acids. This sequence joins TRBV29-1 and TRBJ1-1, with 7 bases fitting TRBD1. The sequences come from CD4+ T cells sorted from blood, collected at week 0. This receptor was identified in a human donor with alopecia areata. The CDR3, as DNA: TGCAGCTTCGTGACAGGGAGAGCTGAAGCTTTCTTT. Protein sequence: CSFVTGRAEAFF.